One and the same sample provided the 30 T cell receptor beta chains below, sequenced in a study of blood T cell repertoires in COVID-19. Repertoires were generated with immunoSEQ multiplex PCR, while TCRdb's copy carries only in-frame clones and drops some. The table records approximately 50,000 clones, roughly nine tenths of them present only once. What was sequenced was peripheral blood. The receptors come from a woman aged 80 or older with acute or convalescent COVID-19.

The J gene is TRBJ2-4, the V gene TRBV7-6; TRBD1 aligns across 7 bases. V lost 3 bases, J lost 2 bases, and 10 bases stayed unmatched. Germline V gene sequence: CDR1 SGHVS, CDR2 FNYEAQ. CDR3 length equals 17 residues. The CDR3 DNA is TGTGCCAGCAGCTTGGGGACAGTCTCTGATACCAAAAACATTCAGTACTTC. This translates into CASSLGTVSDTKNIQYF.

The chain recombines TRBV3-1 (or the pseudogene TRBV3-2) with TRBJ2-3; 9 bases line up with TRBD2. Germline V gene sequence: CDR1 LGHDT, CDR2 YNNKEL (reference sequence). The J segment lost 6 bases and the V segment lost 1 base, leaving 5 bases of the junction unmatched. The CDR3 has 15 amino acids. The CDR3 protein is CASSQGRGGLDTQYF. As DNA, the CDR3 is TGTGCCAGCAGCCAAGGGCGGGGGGGTCTGGATACGCAGTATTTT.

V gene TRBV28 combines with J gene TRBJ1-4; D remains ambiguous. This CDR3 comprises 12 residues. V lost 6 bases and J lost 8, with 10 bases in between. Germline V gene sequence: CDR1 MDHEN, CDR2 SYDVKM. The DNA for the CDR3 is TGTGCCAGCAGAGGAGATTTGGAAAAACTGTTTTTT. Residues: CASRGDLEKLFF.

This clone was picked up one time. The rearrangement links TRBV18 to TRBJ1-1, with D possibly TRBD1 on 6 matching bases. Per the germline V gene, CDR1 is KGHSH and CDR2 is LQKENI. Trimming removed 3 bases at V and 4 bases at J, with 18 bases between. The CDR3 totals 16 residues. The CDR3 DNA reads as TGTGCCAGCTCACCTACGGACAGCCCCCGGGGCACTGAAGCTTTCTTT. This encodes CASSPTDSPRGTEAFF.

This clone has a single count. The chain couples TRBV14 to TRBJ2-5, with a weak D call TRBD2 (7 bases). The CDR3 has 16 residues. Per the germline V gene, CDR1 is SGHDN and CDR2 is FVKESK. The V and J ends lost 3 bases and 2 bases respectively, with 16 bases between them. The CDR3 region is CASSQGARLAQETQYF. DNA for the CDR3: TGTGCCAGCAGCCAGGGGGCGAGACTAGCACAAGAGACCCAGTACTTC.

The chain couples TRBV7-9 to TRBJ1-4, with 9 nucleotides matching TRBD1. The V segment lost 1 base and the J segment 4 bases; nucleotides outside the gene matches: 7. The CDR3 contains 17 residues. CDR1 SEHNR and CDR2 FQNEAQ come from the germline V gene (reference sequence). CDR3: CASSLGTGERVNEKLFF. The CDR3 bases are TGTGCCAGCAGCTTAGGGACAGGGGAAAGAGTTAATGAAAAACTGTTTTTT.

This clone has just one count. The chain employs TRBV6-5 and TRBJ1-6; a possible D gene is TRBD1 (5 bases). V was clipped by 2 bases and J by 5 bases, with 13 bases between them. CDR1 is MNHEY and CDR2 is SVGAGI in the germline V gene. CDR3 length: 16 residues. In DNA, the CDR3 is TGTGCCAGCAGTTACGGGGCAGGGAGGAATAATTCACCCCTCCACTTT. It specifies CASSYGAGRNNSPLHF.

The chain combines TRBV5-1 with TRBJ2-1; 10 bases match TRBD1. The CDR3 contains 15 residues. V dropped 4 bases and J dropped 3; count of bases not matched to a gene: 4. Germline V gene data show CDR1 as SGHRS and CDR2 as YFSETQ. This CDR3 is CASSAGQGGYNEQFF. The CDR3 DNA sequence: TGCGCCAGCAGCGCTGGACAGGGGGGCTACAATGAGCAGTTCTTC.

The rearrangement uses TRBV18 and TRBJ2-7; D perhaps matches TRBD2 (5 bases). V gave up 1 base and J gave up 6 bases, with 13 bases separating them. The CDR3 spans 14 residues. Per the germline V gene, CDR1 is KGHSH and CDR2 is LQKENI. In nucleotides, the CDR3 is TGTGCCAGCTCACCACGAATTGAGGGTGGCGAGCAGTACGTC. Encoded protein: CASSPRIEGGEQYV.

The rearrangement uses TRBV29-1 and TRBJ2-2; no reliable D call. V dropped 4 bases and J dropped 0 bases, with 9 bases sitting between them. The CDR3 consists of 14 residues. Per the germline V gene, CDR1 is SQVTM and CDR2 is ANQGSEA. CDR3 sequence (DNA): TGCAGCGTTGCTCCACAACCGAACACCGGGGAGCTGTTTTTT. Its protein is CSVAPQPNTGELFF.

The chain employs TRBV10-3 and TRBJ2-3, with 11 positions matching TRBD2. There are 19 residues in the CDR3. The J segment lost 6 bases and the V segment lost 3 bases, leaving 17 bases of the junction unmatched. The germline V gene has CDR1 ENHRY and CDR2 SYGVKD. CDR3 DNA sequence: TGTGCCATCAGTGATCCCCGGGGGCTTAGCGGGGGGGCAGGTGATACGCAGTATTTT. It specifies CAISDPRGLSGGAGDTQYF.

CDR3 sequence: CASSRTGTGELFF. CDR3 DNA: TGTGCCAGCAGCCGGACAGGCACCGGGGAGCTGTTTTTT. The chain uses TRBV11-2 and TRBJ2-2; 7 nucleotides match TRBD1. The CDR3 is 13 residues long. Losses at the gene ends were 5 bases for V and 4 bases for J; bases not matched to a gene: 1. The germline gives CDR1 SGHAT, CDR2 FQNNGV.

The chain links TRBV11-3 to TRBJ2-3; tentatively, D is TRBD1 (6 bases). The CDR3 length is 15 residues. V lost 2 bases and J 3 bases, leaving 12 bases between the germline ends. CDR1 is SGHNT, CDR2 YENEEA, per germline. The CDR3 protein is CASSLQGLVTDTQYF. The CDR3 nucleotides are TGTGCCAGCAGCTTACAGGGGCTGGTAACAGATACGCAGTATTTT.

V usage is TRBV28 and J usage is TRBJ2-1; 8 bases agree with TRBD1. J gave up 5 bases and V 4 bases, and 7 bases lay outside the gene matches. Looked up from germline, CDR1 is MDHEN and CDR2 is SYDVKM. The CDR3 covers 15 residues. CDR3 amino acids: CASSSPSGQDNEQFF. CDR3 nucleotides: TGTGCCAGCAGTTCCCCCTCGGGACAGGACAATGAGCAGTTCTTC.

V usage is TRBV20-1 and J usage is TRBJ1-4, with D possibly being TRBD1 (6 bases). The CDR3 runs 18 residues. Germline V gene lookup returns CDR1 DFQATT and CDR2 SNEGSKA (reference sequence). The V and J ends lost 3 bases and 8 bases respectively, with 28 bases between them. CDR3: CSASGQREGVVNTEKLFF. In DNA, the CDR3 is TGCAGTGCTAGTGGACAGCGGGAGGGGGTCGTCAATACCGAAAAACTGTTTTTT.

CDR3 coding DNA: TGTGCCAGCAGTCCTCGAGGGAATCAGCCCCAGCATTTT. This translates into CASSPRGNQPQHF. The V call is TRBV12-3 or TRBV12-4, the J call TRBJ1-5; D remains ambiguous. Deletions cut 5 bases from V and 4 bases from J, with 9 bases between. This CDR3 contains 13 residues.

The chain has TRBV28 and TRBJ2-7; no clear D. The V gene lost 7 bases and the J gene lost 5 bases, with 15 bases spanning the gap. The germline V gene encodes CDR1 MDHEN and CDR2 SYDVKM. This CDR3 spans 13 amino acids. CDR3 in amino acids: CASTLGRVDEQYF. The CDR3, as DNA: TGTGCCAGCACCCTGGGTCGGGTGGACGAGCAGTACTTC.

The chain has TRBV5-8 and TRBJ1-6; 7 bases align to TRBD1. The CDR3 spans 14 residues. Germline V gene lookup returns CDR1 SGHTS and CDR2 YDEGEE. Trimming at V came to 4 bases and at J to 6 bases, leaving 4 bases not matched to a gene. DNA for the CDR3: TGTGCCAGCAGCCGGGGACAGTCTAATTCACCCCTCCACTTT. Its translation: CASSRGQSNSPLHF.

This clone was picked up one time. The J gene is TRBJ2-7, the V gene TRBV5-1, with no clear D. Trimming removed 0 bases from V and 6 bases from J, with 13 bases in between. This CDR3 is 14 amino acids long. CDR1 and CDR2 from the germline V gene are SGHRS and YFSETQ. CDR3 nucleotides: TGCGCCAGCAGCTTGGATCCGAGCCCCGTCGAGCAGTACTTC. This encodes CASSLDPSPVEQYF. Full variable domain (missing parts from reference TRBV5-1 and TRBJ2-7): KAGVTQTPRYLIKTRGQQVTLSCSPISGHRSVSWYQQTPGQGLQFLFEYFSETQRNKGNFPGRFSGRQFSNSRSEMNVSTLELGDSALYLCASSLDPSPVEQYFGPGTRLTVT.

The chain joins TRBV6-6 to TRBJ1-5; 9 bases fit TRBD1. Germline CDR1 MNHNY, CDR2 SVGAGI (reference sequence). CDR3 length: 14 residues. Unmatched junction bases numbered 7, after V lost 6 bases and J lost 7 bases. This chain's CDR3 is CASSLTGGRQPQHF. The CDR3 nucleotides are TGTGCCAGCAGCCTGACAGGGGGAAGGCAGCCCCAGCATTTT.

This clone was seen once. This chain links TRBV28 with TRBJ1-5; TRBD1 agrees at 7 bases. The CDR3 sequence is 19 residues long. J was trimmed by 1 base and V by 2 bases; bases with no gene match: 14. Germline CDR1 MDHEN, CDR2 SYDVKM. CDR3 bases: TGTGCCAGCAGTTTAGGGCCAGGCCCAGGGGGTCGGAGCAATCAGCCCCAGCATTTT. Amino acids: CASSLGPGPGGRSNQPQHF.

The chain uses TRBV7-9 and TRBJ2-6; D ambiguous. The CDR3 length is 13 residues. Germline-derived CDR1 and CDR2 are SEHNR and FQNEAQ (reference sequence). Trimming cost V 4 bases and J 4 bases, with 5 bases left between them. For the CDR3, the DNA is TGTGCCAGCAGCTCATCCGGGGCCAACGTCCTGACTTTC. Protein: CASSSSGANVLTF.

The CDR3 DNA is TGTGCCAGCAGTTCGTTGGGGGGAAGCAATCAGCCCCAGCATTTT. It translates to CASSSLGGSNQPQHF. The chain has TRBV5-5 and TRBJ1-5; D might be TRBD1 (5 bases). Trimming removed 5 bases at V and 1 base at J, with 13 bases between. CDR1 SGHKS and CDR2 YYEKEE come from the germline V gene (reference sequence). The CDR3 sequence is 15 residues long. The full variable domain, rest sourced from reference TRBV5-5 and TRBJ1-5, is DAGVTQSPTHLIKTRGQQVTLRCSPISGHKSVSWYQQVLGQGPQFIFQYYEKEERGRGNFPDRFSARQFPNYSSELNVNALLLGDSALYLCASSSLGGSNQPQHFGDGTRLSIL.

The chain is built from TRBV5-1 and TRBJ2-2; 9 nucleotides match TRBD2. Germline-derived CDR1 and CDR2 are SGHRS and YFSETQ. With V trimmed by 3 bases and J by 0 bases, 0 bases remained unmatched. The CDR3 is 15 amino acids. Here the CDR3 DNA reads TGCGCCAGCAGCTCTAGCGGGACGAACACCGGGGAGCTGTTTTTT. It codes for CASSSSGTNTGELFF.

V and J are TRBV11-3 and TRBJ2-5; weak D call: TRBD2 (5 bases). Germline CDR1 reads SGHNT; CDR2 reads YENEEA. Trimming stripped 1 base from V and 5 bases from J, with 5 bases between. This CDR3 has 12 amino acids. The CDR3: CASSLGEETQYF. DNA for the CDR3: TGTGCCAGCAGCTTAGGGGAGGAGACCCAGTACTTC.

The chain is built from TRBV5-1 and TRBJ1-2; D possibly corresponds to TRBD1 (5 bases). CDR1 SGHRS and CDR2 YFSETQ come from the germline V gene. V was shortened by 4 bases and J by 8 bases, with 18 bases between the two germline ends. The CDR3 length is 14 residues. CDR3 coding DNA: TGCGCCAGCAGCACCGCTGACCGCTCAGGGGGCTACACCTTC. This encodes CASSTADRSGGYTF.

The V call is TRBV6-6, the J call TRBJ1-5; D remains unclear. Germline V gene data show CDR1 as MNHNY and CDR2 as SVGAGI (reference sequence). Trimming removed 6 bases at V and 5 bases at J, with 14 bases between. The CDR3 consists of 14 residues. CDR3 loop: CASSQGRSDQPQHF. The CDR3 DNA reads as TGTGCCAGCAGCCAAGGCAGGTCCGATCAGCCCCAGCATTTT.

This clone occurred once. The chain recombines TRBV16 with TRBJ1-1, with a tentative D call TRBD1 (5 bases). Trimming cost V 0 bases and J 4 bases, with 9 bases left between them. This CDR3 has 14 residues. The V gene's germline CDR1 is KGHSY and CDR2 FQNENV. CDR3 nucleotide sequence: TGTGCCAGCAGCCAATCGGTAGGGGCCACTGAAGCTTTCTTT. Translation: CASSQSVGATEAFF.

The V and J genes are TRBV2 and TRBJ2-5; 10 nucleotides line up with TRBD2. This CDR3 contains 15 residues. The trim removed 6 bases at V and 4 bases at J, leaving 8 bases unmatched. Germline V gene sequence: CDR1 SNHLY, CDR2 FYNNEI. CDR3: CASRGSGGVGETQYF. CDR3 nucleotides: TGTGCCAGCAGAGGGAGCGGGGGGGTCGGAGAGACCCAGTACTTC. Looking up the rest from reference TRBV2 and TRBJ2-5 gives the full variable domain: EPEVTQTPSHQVTQMGQEVILRCVPISNHLYFYWYRQILGQKVEFLVSFYNNEISEKSEIFDDQFSVERPDGSNFTLKIRSTKLEDSAMYFCASRGSGGVGETQYFGPGTRLLVL.

J is TRBJ2-6 and V is TRBV6-5, with D unresolved. Germline lookup yields CDR1 MNHEY and CDR2 SVGAGI. This CDR3 region has 15 residues. V was trimmed by 6 bases and J by 0 bases, leaving 9 bases between them. This CDR3 reads CASRKSGSGANVLTF. In nucleotides, the CDR3 is TGTGCCAGCAGGAAGAGTGGCTCTGGGGCCAACGTCCTGACTTTC.